This is a list of T cell receptor beta chains from one sample in a study of somatic mutations in cytotoxic T cells in rheumatoid arthritis. The protocol was immunoSEQ multiplex PCR, while the TCRdb copy is restricted to in-frame clones and leaves out a portion. The table shows roughly 16,000 clones, with roughly 77% occurring only once. The sequenced sample was CD8+ T cells sorted from blood. The receptors come from an adult with rheumatoid arthritis. The CDR3 runs from the conserved cysteine through the conserved F or W. The D gene is left open where the match is weak. Part of the rows lack a size; the others show once, few, many or a class for expanded clones.

>NA|NA|15|TRBV11-2|TRBJ2-1
CASSPPGLVFNEQFF
TGTGCCAGCAGCCCCCCCGGGCTAGTTTTCAATGAGCAGTTCTTC
>NA|TRBD2|16|TRBV6-4|TRBJ2-3
CASSDSISGDTDTQYF
TGTGCCAGCAGTGACTCGATAAGCGGGGACACAGATACGCAGTATTTT
>NA|TRBD1|16|TRBV27|TRBJ1-5
CASSPMGQTSNQPQHF
TGTGCCAGCAGCCCTATGGGACAGACTAGCAATCAGCCCCAGCATTTT
>NA|NA|12|TRBV27|TRBJ1-2
CASSGQPYGYTF
TGTGCCAGCAGCGGACAGCCGTATGGCTACACCTTC
>NA|NA|13|TRBV6-5|TRBJ2-1
CASSYGRDNEQFF
TGTGCCAGCAGTTACGGTCGGGACAATGAGCAGTTCTTC
>NA|NA|13|TRBV5-1|TRBJ1-1
CASSLAWDTEAFF
TGCGCCAGCAGCTTGGCCTGGGACACTGAAGCTTTCTTT
>NA|NA|13|TRBV7-6|TRBJ2-3
CAVGILSTDTQYF
TGTGCAGTAGGGATCCTTAGCACAGATACGCAGTATTTT
>NA|NA|14|TRBV7-8|TRBJ2-1
CASSGLSTYNEQFF
TGTGCCAGCAGCGGCCTCTCGACCTACAATGAGCAGTTCTTC
>NA|NA|20|TRBV12-5|TRBJ2-2
CASGFFAQVRALTNTGELFF
TGTGCTAGTGGTTTTTTCGCCCAGGTCCGGGCGCTCACGAACACCGGGGAGCTGTTTTTT
>NA|NA|15|TRBV5-5|TRBJ1-1
CASSFDRTGHTEAFF
TGTGCCAGCAGCTTCGATCGTACAGGACACACTGAAGCTTTCTTT
>NA|TRBD1|14|TRBV7-9|TRBJ2-7
CASSNGDRVYEQYF
TGTGCCAGCAGCAACGGGGACAGGGTCTACGAGCAGTACTTC
>NA|TRBD1|16|TRBV9|TRBJ2-5
CASSGPSRGRTETQYF
TGTGCCAGCAGCGGACCTTCCAGGGGGCGCACGGAGACCCAGTACTTC
>NA|TRBD1|14|TRBV6-5|TRBJ1-5
CASRSTGIDQPQHF
TGTGCCAGCAGGTCGACAGGGATTGATCAGCCCCAGCATTTT
>NA|NA|16|TRBV5-1|TRBJ1-5
CASSFKRGAGNQPQHF
TGCGCCAGCAGCTTTAAACGAGGCGCGGGCAATCAGCCCCAGCATTTT
>NA|NA|16|TRBV19|TRBJ1-1
CASSIPGRTDDTEAFF
TGTGCCAGTAGTATTCCAGGTCGGACAGATGACACTGAAGCTTTCTTT
>NA|NA|11|TRBV5-1|TRBJ2-1
CASSPGYEQFF
TGCGCCAGCAGCCCCGGGTATGAGCAGTTCTTC
>NA|TRBD2|16|TRBV28|TRBJ2-3
CASSLGTSRALDTQYF
TGTGCCAGCAGCCTCGGGACTAGCCGGGCCTTAGATACGCAGTATTTT
>NA|NA|12|TRBV6-1|TRBJ2-1
CASSEYDNEQFF
TGTGCCAGCAGTGAATATGACAATGAGCAGTTCTTC
>NA|TRBD2|16|TRBV27|TRBJ2-3
CASSPLAGGLGDTQYF
TGTGCCAGCAGTCCACTAGCGGGGGGGCTAGGAGATACGCAGTATTTT
>NA|TRBD1|14|TRBV9|TRBJ2-3
CASSTGGEADTQYF
TGTGCCAGTTCGACAGGGGGCGAGGCAGATACGCAGTATTTT
>NA|NA|19|TRBV7-6|TRBJ2-6
CASSLVVGGTSSGANVLTF
TGTGCCAGCAGCTTAGTAGTGGGGGGAACCAGCTCTGGGGCCAACGTCCTGACTTTC
>NA|NA|15|TRBV19|TRBJ2-1
CASSSSGTPYNEQFF
TGTGCCAGTAGCAGCTCCGGGACCCCATACAATGAGCAGTTCTTC
>few|NA|14|TRBV9|TRBJ1-4
CASSAYGGDEKLFF
TGTGCCAGCAGCGCCTACGGGGGAGACGAAAAACTGTTTTTT
>NA|TRBD1|13|TRBV6-5|TRBJ2-3
CASTGQGTDTQYF
TGTGCCAGCACTGGACAGGGCACAGATACGCAGTATTTT